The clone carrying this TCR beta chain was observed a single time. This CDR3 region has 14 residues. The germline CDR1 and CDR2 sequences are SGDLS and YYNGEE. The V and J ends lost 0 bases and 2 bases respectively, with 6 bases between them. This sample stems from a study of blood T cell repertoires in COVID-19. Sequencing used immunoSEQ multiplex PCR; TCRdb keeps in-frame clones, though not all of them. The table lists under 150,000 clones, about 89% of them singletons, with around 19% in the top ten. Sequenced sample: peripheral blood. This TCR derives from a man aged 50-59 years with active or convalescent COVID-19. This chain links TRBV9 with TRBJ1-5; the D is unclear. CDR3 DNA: TGTGCCAGCAGCGTAGGTTATGGCAATCAGCCCCAGCATTTT. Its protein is CASSVGYGNQPQHF.